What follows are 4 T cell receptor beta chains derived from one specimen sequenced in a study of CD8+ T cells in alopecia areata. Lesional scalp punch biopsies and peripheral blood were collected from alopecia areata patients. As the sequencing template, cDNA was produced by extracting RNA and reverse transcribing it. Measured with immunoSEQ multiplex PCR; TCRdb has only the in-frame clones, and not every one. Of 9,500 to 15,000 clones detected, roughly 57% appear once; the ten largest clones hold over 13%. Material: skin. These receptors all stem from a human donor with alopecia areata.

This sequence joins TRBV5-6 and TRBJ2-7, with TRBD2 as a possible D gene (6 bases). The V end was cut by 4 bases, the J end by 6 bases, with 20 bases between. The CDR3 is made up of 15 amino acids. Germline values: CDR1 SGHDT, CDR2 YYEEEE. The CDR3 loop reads CASSLLGRLRGEQYF. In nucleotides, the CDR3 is TGTGCCAGCAGCCTCTTGGGGCGTCTGCGGGGCGAGCAGTACTTC. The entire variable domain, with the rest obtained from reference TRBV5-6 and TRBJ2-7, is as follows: DAGVTQSPTHLIKTRGQQVTLRCSPKSGHDTVSWYQQALGQGPQFIFQYYEEEERQRGNFPDRFSGHQFPNYSSELNVNALLLGDSALYLCASSLLGRLRGEQYFGPGTRLTVT.

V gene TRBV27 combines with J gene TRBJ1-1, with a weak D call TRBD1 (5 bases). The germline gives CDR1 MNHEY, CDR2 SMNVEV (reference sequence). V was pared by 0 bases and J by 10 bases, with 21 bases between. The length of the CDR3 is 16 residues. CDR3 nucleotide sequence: TGTGCCAGCAGTTTATCCCTTCTTCCGGGGCAGCAAAGAGCTTTCTTT. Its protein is CASSLSLLPGQQRAFF.

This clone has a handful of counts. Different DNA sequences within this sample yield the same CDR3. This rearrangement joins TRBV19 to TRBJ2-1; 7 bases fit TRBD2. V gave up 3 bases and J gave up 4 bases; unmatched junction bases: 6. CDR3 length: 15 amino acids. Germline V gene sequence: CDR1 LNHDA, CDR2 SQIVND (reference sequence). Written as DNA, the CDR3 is TGTGCCAGTAGTATTGAGGCGGGAGTTTACAATGAGCAGTTCTTC. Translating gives CASSIEAGVYNEQFF. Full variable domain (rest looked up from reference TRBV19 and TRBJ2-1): DGGITQSPKYLFRKEGQNVTLSCEQNLNHDAMYWYRQDPGQGLRLIYYSQIVNDFQKGDIAEGYSVSREKKESFPLTVTSAQKNPTAFYLCASSIEAGVYNEQFFGPGTRLTVL.

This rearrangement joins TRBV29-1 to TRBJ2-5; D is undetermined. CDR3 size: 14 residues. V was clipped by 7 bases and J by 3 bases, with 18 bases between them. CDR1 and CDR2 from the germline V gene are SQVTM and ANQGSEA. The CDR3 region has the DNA TGCAGCGCCCCTCACGGTCCGTCAGAAGAGACCCAGTACTTC. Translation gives CSAPHGPSEETQYF.